This T cell receptor (beta chain) is drawn from a study of cytomegalovirus exposure and HLA in healthy donors. The PCR had 60 Vbeta and 13 Jbeta primers. Some clones are missing from TCRdb's copy, which holds only in-frame ones; the method was immunoSEQ multiplex PCR. Altogether 100,000 to 150,000 clones are present, 79% being singletons, with the ten largest covering roughly 2%. The CDR3 extends over 12 amino acids. V was cut by 0 bases and J by 6 bases, with 6 bases left in between. Looked up from germline, CDR1 is GTSNPN and CDR2 is SVGIG (reference sequence). This chain uses TRBV30 with TRBJ2-4, with D unresolved. The TCR was taken from a man between 18 and 29 years old in good health and CMV-seronegative. Sequencing was done on a sample of PBMCs. CDR3 sequence: CAWSVTANIQYF. The CDR3 DNA reads TGTGCCTGGAGTGTAACTGCAAACATTCAGTACTTC.